The 18 T cell receptor beta chains presented below share a single source sample, sequenced in a study of T cells in Graves' hyperthyroidism and ophthalmopathy. Amplification targeted TCR beta CDR3 regions from RNA transcripts. Carried out on the TCR CDR3, a first-round RT-PCR used the HTBI primer set. Via MiXCR, TCRdb re-called the multiplex PCR reads, giving one row per CDR3 protein. The table shows hundreds of thousands of distinct CDR3 sequences, with 14% occurring only once. The specimen was blood. Every receptor here comes from a woman aged 18-29 years with Graves' hyperthyroidism.

This clonotype has at least ten counts. The gene calls are TRBV12-3 or TRBV12-4 and TRBJ2-1; no firm D call. Trimming shortened V by 5 bases and J by 0 bases, and 17 bases separated the two germline ends. CDR3 size: 17 residues. In nucleotides, the CDR3 is TGTGCCAGCAGTACCCGGTCGACACAGAGCTCCTACAATGAGCAGTTCTTC. Translation: CASSTRSTQSSYNEQFF.

A few counts support this clonotype. The rearrangement joins TRBV7-9 to TRBJ2-6; D may be TRBD1 (6 bases). V was clipped by 6 bases and J by 0 bases, with 18 bases between them. There are 18 residues in the CDR3. CDR1 SEHNR and CDR2 FQNEAQ come from the germline V gene (reference sequence). Here the CDR3 reads CASSPRTVLISGANVLTF. The CDR3 bases are TGTGCCAGCAGTCCAAGGACAGTCCTAATCTCTGGGGCCAACGTCCTGACTTTC.

This clonotype was observed a few times. The chain is built from TRBV6-1 and TRBJ2-7, with D perhaps matching TRBD2 (5 bases). Between the trimmed V and J ends, which lost 6 bases and 7 bases, there was a span of 13 bases. Germline V gene data show CDR1 as MNHNS and CDR2 as SASEGT. This CDR3 comprises 12 residues. The CDR3 region is CASRTGSGEQYF. In DNA, the CDR3 is TGTGCCAGCAGGACGGGATCCGGGGAGCAGTACTTC.

This clonotype was seen ten or more times. The chain employs TRBV15 and TRBJ1-1; D unclear. Germline V gene data show CDR1 as LNHNV and CDR2 as YYDKDF (reference sequence). The CDR3 has 13 residues. The V gene lost 5 bases and the J gene lost 1 base, with 8 bases spanning the gap. This CDR3 reads CATSASQNTEAFF. The DNA of the CDR3 is TGTGCCACCAGCGCCAGTCAGAACACTGAAGCTTTCTTT.

This clonotype was recorded at least ten times. The chain links TRBV6-2 or TRBV6-3 to TRBJ2-1; 11 bases match TRBD1. The CDR3 contains 17 residues. Trimming cost V 0 bases and J 7 bases; bases outside gene matches: 8. Per the germline V gene, CDR1 is MNHEY and CDR2 is SVGEGT. As DNA, the CDR3 is TGTGCCAGCAGTTACTCGTCCAACGGGACAGGGGGGAATGAGCAGTTCTTC. Its translation is CASSYSSNGTGGNEQFF.

This clonotype was seen more than once but under ten times. The V call is TRBV10-2, the J call TRBJ1-5, with D uncertain. The V gene lost 2 bases and the J gene lost 9 bases, with 5 bases spanning the gap. Germline V lookup: CDR1 WSHSY, CDR2 SAAADI. This CDR3 contains 11 residues. The CDR3: CASSERGPQHF. CDR3 DNA sequence: TGCGCCAGCAGTGAGCGGGGGCCCCAGCATTTT.

This clonotype showed up many times. This chain links TRBV20-1 with TRBJ2-7; D gene unclear. The V gene's germline CDR1 is DFQATT and CDR2 SNEGSKA (reference sequence). V lost 1 base to trimming and J lost 6 bases, with 13 bases between them. The CDR3 runs to 13 residues. CDR3 in DNA: TGCAGTGCTAGAGCCCGTGGTAGCAGCGAGCAGTACTTC. This codes for CSARARGSSEQYF.

At least ten counts were recorded for this clonotype. The genes are TRBV28 and TRBJ2-7; no clear D. The CDR3 has 14 amino acids. V was trimmed by 2 bases and J by 2 bases, leaving 10 bases between them. Germline lookup yields CDR1 MDHEN and CDR2 SYDVKM. CDR3 in amino acids: CASSLSVPTYEQYF. Written as DNA, the CDR3 is TGTGCCAGCAGTTTAAGCGTGCCGACCTACGAGCAGTACTTC.

This clonotype was observed at least ten times. V is TRBV3-1 and J is TRBJ2-7; D ambiguous. Trimming cost V 1 base and J 2 bases, with 9 bases left between them. The CDR3 length is 14 residues. Looked up from germline, CDR1 is LGHDT and CDR2 is YNNKEL (reference sequence). CDR3 nucleotides: TGTGCCAGCAGCCAAGTAGACCGAACCTACGAGCAGTACTTC. Its translation is CASSQVDRTYEQYF.

This clonotype appeared a few times. This chain connects TRBV6-6 to TRBJ1-5; D not certain. From germline, CDR1 is MNHNY and CDR2 SVGAGI (reference sequence). V lost 8 bases and J lost 6, with 20 bases in between. The CDR3 loop spans 15 amino acids. Here the CDR3 reads CASGPTPSRSQPQHF. The CDR3 DNA follows: TGTGCCAGCGGACCTACTCCTTCCCGGAGTCAGCCCCAGCATTTT.

This clonotype was counted many times. The gene calls are TRBV18 and TRBJ2-7; unclear D gene. CDR1 KGHSH and CDR2 LQKENI come from the germline V gene. The CDR3 contains 14 residues. Trimming took off 0 bases at V and 6 bases at J, with 12 bases between the two ends. The CDR3 region has the DNA TGTGCCAGCTCACCACCCAGCGCGGCCTTCGAGCAGTACTTC. Amino acid sequence: CASSPPSAAFEQYF.

In its sample, this clonotype was seen many times. The chain combines TRBV7-3 with TRBJ2-1; 10 bases match TRBD2. The V segment lost 2 bases and the J segment 9 bases; nucleotides outside the gene matches: 4. The CDR3 loop spans 14 amino acids. The germline CDR1 and CDR2 sequences are SGHTA and FQGTGA. Here the CDR3 DNA reads TGTGCCAGCAGCTTAGGGCTAGCGGGAGCTGAGCAGTTCTTC. It is translated as CASSLGLAGAEQFF.

In its sample, this clonotype was seen many times. V and J are TRBV6-1 and TRBJ1-2, with no clear D. The CDR3 contains 15 residues. Trimming removed 5 bases at V and 4 bases at J, with 17 bases between. Germline V lookup: CDR1 MNHNS, CDR2 SASEGT. This CDR3 is CASSPRRGVPYGYTF. For the CDR3, the DNA is TGTGCCAGCAGTCCGCGTCGTGGGGTCCCCTATGGCTACACCTTC.

J is TRBJ2-7 and V is TRBV20-1, with 11 bases matching TRBD2. V shed 3 bases, J shed 5 bases, and the junction held 6 bases outside the gene matches. The CDR3 runs 14 residues. CDR1 and CDR2 (germline): DFQATT, SNEGSKA (reference sequence). CDR3 sequence reads: CSARATSGRDEQYF. The CDR3 coding sequence is TGCAGTGCTAGGGCAACTAGCGGGAGAGACGAGCAGTACTTC.

V gene TRBV4-2 combines with J gene TRBJ1-2; 8 bases map to TRBD1. Germline values: CDR1 LGHNA, CDR2 YNFKEQ. V gave up 4 bases and J gave up 3 bases; unmatched junction bases: 10. CDR3 size: 16 residues. The CDR3 DNA sequence: TGTGCCAGCAGCCCACAATGGACAGGGAGGGACTATGGCTACACCTTC. It specifies CASSPQWTGRDYGYTF.

V gene TRBV30 combines with J gene TRBJ2-1; 7 bases are shared with TRBD2. The junction had 10 bases not matched to a gene; V was cut back by 0 bases and J by 5 bases. Germline CDR1 GTSNPN, CDR2 SVGIG (reference sequence). This CDR3 has 16 residues. The CDR3 sequence: CAWSVQYAGAHNEQFF. Written as DNA, the CDR3 is TGTGCCTGGAGTGTACAATACGCGGGAGCCCACAATGAGCAGTTCTTC.

Many counts were recorded for this clonotype. The CDR3 region is CASSLRGLAGEQFF. DNA of the CDR3: TGTGCCAGCAGCTTAAGGGGACTAGCCGGTGAGCAGTTCTTC. The chain employs TRBV7-3 and TRBJ2-1, with 9 positions matching TRBD2. Germline V gene lookup returns CDR1 SGHTA and CDR2 FQGTGA. The CDR3 spans 14 residues. V was pared by 1 base and J by 9 bases, with 4 bases of the junction left unmatched. Variable domain in full (rest from reference TRBV7-3 and TRBJ2-1): GAGVSQTPSNKVTEKGKYVELRCDPISGHTALYWYRQSLGQGPEFLIYFQGTGAADDSGLPNDRFFAVRPEGSVSTLKIQRTERGDSAVYLCASSLRGLAGEQFFGPGTRLTVL.

This clonotype has ten or more counts. This rearrangement joins TRBV2 to TRBJ2-7; TRBD1 matches at 8 bases. Germline loops: CDR1 SNHLY, CDR2 FYNNEI. V was pared by 7 bases and J by 2 bases, with 7 bases of the junction left unmatched. CDR3 size: 14 residues. Here the CDR3 reads CASNGQGLTYEQYF. The CDR3 DNA sequence: TGTGCCAGCAATGGACAGGGACTTACCTACGAGCAGTACTTC.